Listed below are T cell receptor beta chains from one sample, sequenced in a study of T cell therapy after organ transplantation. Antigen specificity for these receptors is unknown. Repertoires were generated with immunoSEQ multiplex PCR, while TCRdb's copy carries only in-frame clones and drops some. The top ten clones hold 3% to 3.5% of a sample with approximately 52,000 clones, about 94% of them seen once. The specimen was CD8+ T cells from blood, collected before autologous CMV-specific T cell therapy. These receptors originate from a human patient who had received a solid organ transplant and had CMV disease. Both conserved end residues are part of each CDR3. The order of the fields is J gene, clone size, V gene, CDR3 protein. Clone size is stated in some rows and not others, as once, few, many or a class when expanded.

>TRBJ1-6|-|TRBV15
CATSTWGRDSPLHF
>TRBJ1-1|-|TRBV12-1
CASSFAPRASTEAFF
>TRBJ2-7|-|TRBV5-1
CASSPAPGASYEQYF
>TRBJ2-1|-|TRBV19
CASRVSSYNEQFF
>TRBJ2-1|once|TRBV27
CASSLYPGQAIYNEQFF
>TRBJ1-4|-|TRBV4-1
CASSQEEVRESLFF
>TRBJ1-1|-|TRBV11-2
CASSFGTLNTEAFF
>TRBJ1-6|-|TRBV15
CATSRTGVPSPLHF
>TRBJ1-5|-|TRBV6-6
CASSTGQPQHF
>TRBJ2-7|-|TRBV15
CATSSGRSYEQYF
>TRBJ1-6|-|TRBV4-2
CASSQPGGANNSPLHF
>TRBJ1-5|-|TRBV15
CATSRTVERDQPQHF
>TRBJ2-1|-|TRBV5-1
CASSIRPQIAGGWDEQFF
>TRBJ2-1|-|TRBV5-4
CASSLETGGPAEQFF
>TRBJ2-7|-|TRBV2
CASTWDRGAYEQYF